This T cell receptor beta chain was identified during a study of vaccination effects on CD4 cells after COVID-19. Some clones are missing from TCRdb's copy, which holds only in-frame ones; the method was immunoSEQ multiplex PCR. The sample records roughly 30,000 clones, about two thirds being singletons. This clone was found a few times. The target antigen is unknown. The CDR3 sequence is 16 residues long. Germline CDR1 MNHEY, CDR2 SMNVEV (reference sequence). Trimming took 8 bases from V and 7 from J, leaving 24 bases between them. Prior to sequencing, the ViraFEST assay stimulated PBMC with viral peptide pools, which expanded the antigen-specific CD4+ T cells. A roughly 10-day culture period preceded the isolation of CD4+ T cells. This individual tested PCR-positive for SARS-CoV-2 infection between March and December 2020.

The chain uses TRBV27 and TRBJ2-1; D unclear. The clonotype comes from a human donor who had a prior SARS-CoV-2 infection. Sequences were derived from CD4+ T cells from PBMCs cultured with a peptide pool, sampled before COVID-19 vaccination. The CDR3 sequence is CASLSLWVDKANEQFF. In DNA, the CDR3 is TGTGCCAGCCTTAGTTTATGGGTGGATAAGGCGAATGAGCAGTTCTTC.